These 2 T cell receptor beta chains came from one sample sequenced in a study of blood T cells in healthy people across ages. Primed by a sample-barcoded 5' primer and a J-beta primer mix, a second PCR proceeded for roughly 6 to 12 cycles. TCRdb re-analysed the 5' RACE reads in MiXCR, keeping a single row per CDR3 protein. The sample carries some 1.4 million distinct CDR3 sequences, 40% to 50% recorded once. Sequencing was done on a sample of blood. These receptors were collected from a woman aged 18-35 years in good health.

V usage is TRBV10-3 and J usage is TRBJ2-3; a weak D match, TRBD2 (5 bases). V was pared by 4 bases and J by 2 bases, with 7 bases between. CDR3 length equals 13 residues. Per the germline V gene, CDR1 is ENHRY and CDR2 is SYGVKD. The CDR3 reads CAISGGYTDTQYF. The CDR3 DNA reads TGTGCCATCAGTGGCGGGTACACAGATACGCAGTATTTT.

There are a few counts of this clonotype. The chain links TRBV7-8 to TRBJ2-7; 7 bases line up with TRBD2. Germline V gene data show CDR1 as SGHVS and CDR2 as FQNEAQ. Unmatched junction bases numbered 7, after V lost 5 bases and J lost 0 bases. This CDR3 has 15 amino acids. The CDR3 nucleotides read TGTGCCAGCAGCGGCCGGGGGGTCGGCTCCTACGAGCAGTACTTC. Its translation: CASSGRGVGSYEQYF.